Presented here are 10 T cell receptor beta chains from one specimen sequenced in a study of T cell responses to AZD1222 COVID-19 vaccine. Using immunoSEQ multiplex PCR, the repertoire was profiled, and TCRdb retains in-frame clones only, with some absent. This sample has around 50,000 clones; roughly 90% occur once, and the top ten carry roughly 5.2%. The sequencing used peripheral blood, collected 28 days after the second AZD1222 dose. The receptors stem from an adult who received the AZD1222 COVID-19 vaccine.

Here the CDR3 reads CASTRRVGYEKLFF. The CDR3 DNA reads as TGTGCCAGTACTAGACGGGTTGGGTATGAAAAACTGTTTTTT. V gene TRBV19 combines with J gene TRBJ1-4; D uncertain. Trimming shortened V by 7 bases and J by 6 bases, and 15 bases separated the two germline ends. The CDR3 is 14 amino acids. Germline CDR1 is LNHDA and CDR2 is SQIVND (reference sequence).

The chain joins TRBV3-1 (or the pseudogene TRBV3-2) to TRBJ1-3, with 8 bases matching TRBD1. The V and J ends lost 11 bases and 2 bases, in that order; junction bases with no gene match: 5. This CDR3 is built from 13 residues. Germline-derived CDR1 and CDR2 are LGHDT and YNNKEL (reference sequence). The CDR3 DNA sequence: TGTGCCTCAGGACAGGGAACTGGAAACACCATATATTTT. This translates into CASGQGTGNTIYF.

The J gene is TRBJ2-5, the V gene TRBV7-9, with 8 nucleotides matching TRBD2. V lost 8 bases and J lost 5; bases outside the gene matches: 4. The CDR3 is 12 amino acids. Germline assignment: CDR1 SEHNR and CDR2 FQNEAQ (reference sequence). For the CDR3, the DNA is TGTGCCAGCCTAGCGGGCGGGGAGACCCAGTACTTC. This codes for CASLAGGETQYF. Combining the CDR3 with reference TRBV7-9 and TRBJ2-5 gives the whole variable domain DTGVSQNPRHKITKRGQNVTFRCDPISEHNRLYWYRQTLGQGPEFLTYFQNEAQLEKSRLLSDRFSAERPKGSFSTLEIQRTEQGDSAMYLCASLAGGETQYFGPGTRLLVL.

CDR3 region: CASSLVGSGQPYEQYF. The CDR3 region has the DNA TGTGCCAGCAGCTTAGTTGGGAGCGGGCAGCCCTACGAGCAGTACTTC. The chain couples TRBV7-2 to TRBJ2-7; tentatively, D is TRBD2 (6 bases). The CDR3 has 16 amino acids. Germline CDR1 reads SGHTA; CDR2 reads FQGNSA. Trimming cost V 1 base and J 2 bases, with 15 bases left between them.

V gene TRBV5-4 combines with J gene TRBJ2-5, with 10 positions matching TRBD1. CDR1 is SGHNT and CDR2 is YYREEE in the germline V gene (reference sequence). The CDR3 is 16 residues long. The V gene end was trimmed by 3 bases and the J gene end by 7 bases; junction bases not matched to a gene: 12. CDR3 nucleotide sequence: TGTGCCAGCAGCTCGCCGGGACAGGGGCAGTTAGGGACCCAGTACTTC. Translation: CASSSPGQGQLGTQYF. Drawing the rest from reference TRBV5-4 and TRBJ2-5, the complete variable domain is ETGVTQSPTHLIKTRGQQVTLRCSSQSGHNTVSWYQQALGQGPQFIFQYYREEENGRGNFPPRFSGLQFPNYSSELNVNALELDDSALYLCASSSPGQGQLGTQYFGPGTRLLVL.

This chain connects TRBV14 to TRBJ2-5; D unclear. The CDR3 runs 13 residues. V was trimmed by 0 bases and J by 5 bases, leaving 7 bases between them. CDR1 and CDR2 from the germline V gene are SGHDN and FVKESK. The CDR3 here is CASSQDLGETQYF. The DNA for the CDR3 is TGTGCCAGCAGCCAAGATCTTGGGGAGACCCAGTACTTC.

The J gene is TRBJ1-6, the V gene TRBV6-5; D is unresolved. With 0 bases removed from V and 7 bases from J, the gap between germline ends came to 10 bases. The germline V gene encodes CDR1 MNHEY and CDR2 SVGAGI. The CDR3 length is 15 residues. CDR3 in amino acids: CASSYSLLRNSPLHF. CDR3 in DNA: TGTGCCAGCAGTTACTCGCTACTGAGAAATTCACCCCTCCACTTT.

The chain links TRBV29-1 to TRBJ1-2, with 7 bases identical to TRBD1. The CDR3 runs 10 residues. Germline V gives CDR1 SQVTM, CDR2 ANQGSEA. The CDR3 here is CRAGTEGYTF. The CDR3 nucleotides read TGCAGAGCCGGGACAGAGGGCTACACCTTC.

The CDR3, as DNA: TGTGCCAGCAGGCTAGCGGGAGGGCACGAGCAGTACTTC. Residues: CASRLAGGHEQYF. The chain employs TRBV7-2 and TRBJ2-7, with TRBD2 matching over 12 bases. Trimming at V came to 6 bases and at J to 5 bases, leaving 2 bases not matched to a gene. This CDR3 has 13 residues. The germline gives CDR1 SGHTA, CDR2 FQGNSA.

V gene TRBV28 combines with J gene TRBJ2-6; 16 nucleotides align to TRBD2. Germline V CDR1 and CDR2: MDHEN, SYDVKM. The CDR3 extends over 21 amino acids. V was clipped by 6 bases and J by 0 bases; unmatched bases: 11. Written as DNA, the CDR3 is TGTGCCAGCAGGACCCCGGGACTAGCGGGAGGGCCAAGCTCTGGGGCCAACGTCCTGACTTTC. It specifies CASRTPGLAGGPSSGANVLTF.